The 29 T cell receptor beta chains below were found in one sample sequenced in a study of OX40 agonist ivuxolimab in advanced cancers. The receptor library was made with the immunoSEQ multiplex PCR assay. TCRdb stores this immuneACCESS table with in-frame sequences only. Part of the clones is absent; in the studies checked, under half of the shortfall reflects unresolved V genes, and no reason is known for the rest. A total of 90,000 to 100,000 clones appear in this sample, less than 90% of them only once. Clones ranked in the top ten supply 0.75% to 0.95% of the sample. The sample here was CD4+ or CD8+ T cells sorted from blood, taken in a trial of the OX40 agonist ivuxolimab. These receptors all come from an adult with an advanced solid tumor such as melanoma, head and neck, liver or kidney cancer.

The rearrangement uses TRBV27 and TRBJ1-1, with a tentative D call TRBD1 (5 bases). The CDR3 length is 13 residues. CDR1 MNHEY and CDR2 SMNVEV come from the germline V gene (reference sequence). V was pared by 8 bases and J by 0 bases, with 10 bases between. CDR3 residues: CASSGHLNTEAFF. The CDR3, as DNA: TGTGCCAGCTCCGGACACCTGAACACTGAAGCTTTCTTT.

The chain joins TRBV5-1 to TRBJ2-1; TRBD1 matches 8 bases. Germline lookup yields CDR1 SGHRS and CDR2 YFSETQ. V was pared by 3 bases and J by 2 bases, with 4 bases of the junction left unmatched. CDR3 size: 15 residues. In DNA, the CDR3 is TGCGCCAGCAGCTCCCGGGACAGGACCTACAATGAGCAGTTCTTC. As protein: CASSSRDRTYNEQFF.

The chain recombines TRBV5-5 with TRBJ1-5; the D is unclear. V was clipped by 0 bases and J by 1 base, with 14 bases between them. The V gene's germline CDR1 is SGHKS and CDR2 YYEKEE (reference sequence). The CDR3 spans 17 residues. The CDR3 region has the DNA TGTGCCAGCAGCTTGGGGCGTCAGACGGAGAGCAATCAGCCCCAGCATTTT. It codes for CASSLGRQTESNQPQHF.

DNA of the CDR3: TGCGCCAGCAGCTGGCCTGGAGGCGGCAACGAGCAGTACTTC. It translates to CASSWPGGGNEQYF. The chain employs TRBV5-1 and TRBJ2-7; the D gene is possibly TRBD2 (5 bases). Per germline, CDR1 SGHRS and CDR2 YFSETQ. The CDR3 covers 14 residues. V was shortened by 3 bases and J by 5 bases, with 15 bases between the two germline ends.

The V call is TRBV7-5, the J call TRBJ2-7. TRBV7-5 constitutes a pseudogene. This CDR3 comprises 12 residues. CDR3: CARSSESGEQYF. CDR3 nucleotides: TGTGCCAGAAGCTCCGAATCTGGGGAGCAGTACTTC.

The rearrangement uses TRBV4-1 and TRBJ2-2, with 7 bases identical to TRBD1. This CDR3 comprises 15 residues. CDR1 MGHRA and CDR2 YSYEKL come from the germline V gene. The junction had 2 bases not matched to a gene; V was cut back by 4 bases and J by 0 bases. The CDR3 sequence is CASSPRGTNTGELFF. CDR3 nucleotides: TGCGCCAGCAGCCCCAGGGGGACGAACACCGGGGAGCTGTTTTTT.

V usage is TRBV27 and J usage is TRBJ1-1; 7 positions match TRBD1. Germline V CDR1 and CDR2: MNHEY, SMNVEV (reference sequence). The CDR3 has 14 amino acids. With V trimmed by 5 bases and J by 1 base, 4 bases remained unmatched. The CDR3 DNA follows: TGTGCCAGCAGTACCAGGGGGACGAACACTGAAGCTTTCTTT. Its protein is CASSTRGTNTEAFF.

The J gene is TRBJ1-2, the V gene TRBV27; 7 positions agree with TRBD1. Germline V CDR1 and CDR2: MNHEY, SMNVEV (reference sequence). The CDR3 contains 14 residues. Losses at the gene ends were 6 bases for V and 5 bases for J; bases not matched to a gene: 9. In DNA, the CDR3 is TGTGCCAGCAGGTCAGAGGGGGCGGAGTATGGCTACACCTTC. This sequence encodes CASRSEGAEYGYTF.

The gene calls are TRBV10-3 and TRBJ1-2, with D maybe TRBD1 (6 bases). Trimming pared 5 bases from V and 9 bases from J, leaving 22 bases between. This CDR3 spans 15 amino acids. Germline values: CDR1 ENHRY, CDR2 SYGVKD. The CDR3 nucleotides are TGTGCCATCAGTAGTCCGGACAGCGGGGGGTCCCGCTACACCTTC. Protein product: CAISSPDSGGSRYTF.

This clone was recorded only once. V gene TRBV5-4 combines with J gene TRBJ2-3; 10 nucleotides line up with TRBD1. This CDR3 has 14 amino acids. After removal of 4 bases from V and 3 bases from J, the junction contained 2 bases not matched to a gene. In germline, CDR1 is SGHNT, CDR2 YYREEE (reference sequence). CDR3 protein: CASSRQGATDTQYF. CDR3 DNA sequence: TGTGCCAGCAGCCGACAGGGGGCTACAGATACGCAGTATTTT.

The V call is TRBV5-1, the J call TRBJ1-2, with a possible D match to TRBD1 (5 bases). The CDR3 extends over 15 amino acids. The germline V and J ends were trimmed by 4 bases and 8 bases, with 21 bases remaining between them. In germline, CDR1 is SGHRS, CDR2 YFSETQ. CDR3 sequence (DNA): TGCGCCAGCAGCACTCAACCGACGGCCCCAGGGGGCTACACCTTC. It is translated as CASSTQPTAPGGYTF.

The chain employs TRBV19 and TRBJ2-1; the match to TRBD2 covers 8 bases. The CDR3 is 14 amino acids. The germline V gene has CDR1 LNHDA and CDR2 SQIVND (reference sequence). The V and J ends lost 2 bases and 12 bases, in that order; junction bases with no gene match: 9. The DNA of the CDR3 is TGTGCCAGTAGTATAAGGCGGGAGGATGCCAGGCAGTTCTTC. Protein product: CASSIRREDARQFF.

This chain's CDR3 is CASGAQGAGELFF. In DNA, the CDR3 is TGTGCTAGTGGAGCACAGGGGGCCGGGGAGCTGTTTTTT. The genes are TRBV12-5 and TRBJ2-2, with TRBD1 matching over 8 bases. Trimming cost V 6 bases and J 6 bases; bases outside gene matches: 3. Germline V gene lookup returns CDR1 LGHNT and CDR2 FRNRAP. The CDR3 spans 13 residues.

The gene calls are TRBV28 and TRBJ1-2; D may be TRBD1 (5 bases). V lost 3 bases and J 4 bases, leaving 9 bases between the germline ends. The CDR3 covers 13 residues. CDR1 is MDHEN, CDR2 SYDVKM, per germline. The CDR3 region is CASSFTDSYGYTF. CDR3 bases: TGTGCCAGCAGTTTCACAGACAGCTATGGCTACACCTTC.

The CDR3 region is CAIRGPDNEKLFF. The CDR3 DNA is TGTGCCATTCGGGGACCGGATAATGAAAAACTGTTTTTT. The chain combines TRBV10-3 with TRBJ1-4; TRBD1 might be the D (5 bases). The CDR3 spans 13 residues. CDR1 is ENHRY, CDR2 SYGVKD, per germline. V lost 9 bases to trimming and J lost 4 bases, with 12 bases between them.

This chain connects TRBV9 to TRBJ2-2, with 9 bases identical to TRBD2. CDR3 size: 16 residues. Germline V gene lookup returns CDR1 SGDLS and CDR2 YYNGEE. Germline trimming cut 0 bases from V and 4 bases from J; bases unmatched to any gene: 4. CDR3 nucleotide sequence: TGTGCCAGCAGCGTAGTGCCTAGCGGGGTCACCGGGGAGCTGTTTTTT. Protein: CASSVVPSGVTGELFF.

The rearrangement links TRBV7-2 to TRBJ2-1; 8 bases agree with TRBD1. The CDR3 runs 13 residues. J gave up 5 bases and V 6 bases, and 3 bases lay outside the gene matches. CDR1 and CDR2 (germline): SGHTA, FQGNSA. The CDR3 nucleotides are TGTGCCAGCAGTAGGGACAGGCACAATGAGCAGTTCTTC. Its protein product is CASSRDRHNEQFF.

The rearrangement joins TRBV7-2 to TRBJ1-3, with D unclear. The CDR3 has 14 amino acids. Trimming pared 2 bases from V and 1 base from J, leaving 6 bases between. Germline-derived CDR1 and CDR2 are SGHTA and FQGNSA. The CDR3 region is CASSLMGSGNTIYF. In DNA, the CDR3 is TGTGCCAGCAGCTTAATGGGGTCTGGAAACACCATATATTTT. Variable domain in full (rest from reference TRBV7-2 and TRBJ1-3): GAGVSQSPSNKVTEKGKDVELRCDPISGHTALYWYRQSLGQGLEFLIYFQGNSAPDKSGLPSDRFSAERTGGSVSTLTIQRTQQEDSAVYLCASSLMGSGNTIYFGEGSWLTVV.

This rearrangement joins TRBV30 to TRBJ1-1; 8 positions agree with TRBD1. Losses at the gene ends were 2 bases for V and 10 bases for J; bases not matched to a gene: 6. The CDR3 is 12 amino acids. Germline CDR1 is GTSNPN and CDR2 is SVGIG (reference sequence). CDR3 protein: CAWSPSRGRAFF. DNA of the CDR3: TGTGCCTGGAGTCCCTCCAGGGGGCGAGCTTTCTTT.

The rearrangement uses TRBV5-4 and TRBJ1-1; 7 bases map to TRBD1. V lost 4 bases to trimming and J lost 6 bases; unmatched junction nucleotides: 12. The CDR3 length is 15 residues. The germline V gene has CDR1 SGHNT and CDR2 YYREEE (reference sequence). In DNA, the CDR3 is TGTGCCAGCAGCCCCACAGGGGCGGGGAAGCCTGAAGCTTTCTTT. Protein sequence: CASSPTGAGKPEAFF.

V and J are TRBV6-5 and TRBJ2-7; D is perhaps TRBD2 (5 bases). CDR1 and CDR2 (germline): MNHEY, SVGAGI. The CDR3 length is 14 residues. Trimming took off 2 bases at V and 5 bases at J, with 13 bases between the two ends. The CDR3 region is CASSYGVGRHEQYF. The CDR3 DNA is TGTGCCAGCAGTTACGGGGTAGGGAGACACGAGCAGTACTTC.

This clone was recorded only once. The rearrangement links TRBV4-2 to TRBJ2-2, with D perhaps TRBD2 (5 bases). This CDR3 has 15 residues. From germline, CDR1 is LGHNA and CDR2 YNFKEQ. V lost 3 bases and J 4 bases, leaving 12 bases between the germline ends. The CDR3 DNA sequence: TGTGCCAGCAGCCAGCTCACGGGGTCCACCGGGGAGCTGTTTTTT. Translated, it gives CASSQLTGSTGELFF.

The count of this clone is one. The chain couples TRBV5-4 to TRBJ2-5; 7 nucleotides match TRBD1. The germline gives CDR1 SGHNT, CDR2 YYREEE (reference sequence). This CDR3 is 12 amino acids long. The V segment lost 4 bases and the J segment 5 bases; nucleotides outside the gene matches: 2. Written as DNA, the CDR3 is TGTGCCAGCAGCCCGACAGGGGAGACCCAGTACTTC. It translates to CASSPTGETQYF.

The chain has TRBV27 and TRBJ2-2; possibly TRBD1 for D (6 bases). Germline loops: CDR1 MNHEY, CDR2 SMNVEV (reference sequence). V lost 6 bases and J 2 bases, leaving 10 bases between the germline ends. The CDR3 runs 14 residues. CDR3 loop: CASRVTGNTGELFF. The CDR3 bases are TGTGCCAGCAGAGTGACAGGCAACACCGGGGAGCTGTTTTTT.

The chain carries TRBV7-3 and TRBJ2-2; 15 nucleotides line up with TRBD2. The germline gives CDR1 SGHTA, CDR2 FQGTGA. Germline trimming cut 6 bases from V and 8 bases from J; bases unmatched to any gene: 13. The CDR3 is 18 residues long. The CDR3 spells CASRAGLAGGPAVGELFF. The CDR3 DNA follows: TGTGCCAGCAGGGCTGGACTAGCGGGAGGGCCAGCGGTAGGGGAGCTGTTTTTT.

The chain links TRBV30 to TRBJ2-5, with 10 bases fitting TRBD2. The CDR3 is made up of 13 amino acids. V shed 3 bases, J shed 4 bases, and the junction held 2 bases outside the gene matches. The germline V gene has CDR1 GTSNPN and CDR2 SVGIG (reference sequence). The CDR3 nucleotides read TGTGCCTGGAGGTTAGCGGGAGGAGAGACCCAGTACTTC. Amino acid sequence: CAWRLAGGETQYF. Combining the CDR3 with reference TRBV30 and TRBJ2-5 gives the whole variable domain SQTIHQWPATLVQPVGSPLSLECTVEGTSNPNLYWYRQAAGRGLQLLFYSVGIGQISSEVPQNLSASRPQDRQFILSSKKLLLSDSGFYLCAWRLAGGETQYFGPGTRLLVL.

The genes are TRBV14 and TRBJ2-7; D possibly uses TRBD1 or TRBD2 (5 bases each). Trimming removed 0 bases at V and 2 bases at J, with 11 bases between. Germline V lookup: CDR1 SGHDN, CDR2 FVKESK. This CDR3 contains 15 residues. CDR3 bases: TGTGCCAGCAGCCAAGAGGCCCGGGGACCCTACGAGCAGTACGTC. It yields the protein CASSQEARGPYEQYV.

The chain is built from TRBV6-1 and TRBJ2-3; D not resolved. Trimming removed 2 bases from V and 5 bases from J, with 5 bases in between. This CDR3 region has 12 residues. CDR1 and CDR2 (germline): MNHNS, SASEGT. The CDR3 DNA reads TGTGCCAGCAGTGAATACGGAGATACGCAGTATTTT. It specifies CASSEYGDTQYF.

V gene TRBV7-2 combines with J gene TRBJ1-2; D might be TRBD1 (6 bases). Looked up from germline, CDR1 is SGHTA and CDR2 is FQGNSA. This CDR3 has 12 amino acids. The ends were cut back, 5 bases at V and 8 bases at J, with 12 bases in the middle. This CDR3 is CASSQNTGGYTF. DNA for the CDR3: TGTGCCAGCAGCCAGAATACAGGGGGCTACACCTTC.